The present T cell receptor beta chain was sequenced within a study of Ad26.COV2.S vaccination and SARS-CoV-2 variants. General study findings and limits: Substantial breadth was reportedly displayed by spike-specific CD8+ and CD4+ T cell responses after vaccination. Vaccine recipients surpassed placebo recipients in spike-specific TCR breadth.

With regard to this clone: Antigen: not known.

Profiled with immunoSEQ multiplex PCR; TCRdb holds only in-frame clones, not every one. The profile shows roughly 680,000 clones, roughly nine tenths of them singletons. Treatment here: roughly 19 received Ad26.COV2.S at low or high dose, single or two shots; five or six received placebo; per-sample allocation not given. At day 63 after the first vaccine or placebo injection, samples were drawn. The germline gives CDR1 DFQATT, CDR2 SNEGSKA (reference sequence). The V gene end was trimmed by 3 bases and the J gene end by 2 bases; junction bases not matched to a gene: 6. The CDR3 is 14 residues long. The sequence was collected from a person between 18 and 65 years old who received the Ad26.COV2.S COVID-19 vaccine or a placebo. Sequenced material: peripheral blood, taken in a trial of Ad26.COV2.S vaccine versus placebo. The chain recombines TRBV20-1 with TRBJ1-2; 7 positions agree with TRBD1. The CDR3 spells CSASHRGPNYGYTF. In DNA, the CDR3 is TGCAGTGCTAGTCACAGGGGACCCAACTATGGCTACACCTTC.